This T cell receptor (beta chain) was retrieved from a study of cytomegalovirus exposure and HLA in healthy donors. Notes on the study in general: There were some public TCRs occurring in many donors, but most TCR sequences were rare. Later on, an analysis showed TCR association rates differing by HLA locus, with DRB1 the most and HLA-C the fewest.

Primers included in the PCR were 60 Vbeta and 13 Jbeta primers. This table comes from immunoSEQ multiplex PCR, and its TCRdb copy is limited to in-frame clones, with some not included. The sample gives some 130,000 clones, approximately 62% of which show up once; over 1.5% is in the top ten. Germline V gene lookup returns CDR1 MNHEY and CDR2 SVGAGI. The V gene end was trimmed by 2 bases and the J gene end by 1 base; junction bases not matched to a gene: 7. The CDR3 spans 16 residues. This clone was observed a few times. Its antigen remains unknown. The sample taken for sequencing was PBMCs. The sequence was obtained from a human donor in good health. The chain carries TRBV6-5 and TRBJ1-1; 7 bases match TRBD1. The chain's CDR3 is CASSYDYPGGNTEAFF. CDR3 DNA sequence: TGTGCCAGCAGTTACGACTATCCAGGGGGGAACACTGAAGCTTTCTTT.